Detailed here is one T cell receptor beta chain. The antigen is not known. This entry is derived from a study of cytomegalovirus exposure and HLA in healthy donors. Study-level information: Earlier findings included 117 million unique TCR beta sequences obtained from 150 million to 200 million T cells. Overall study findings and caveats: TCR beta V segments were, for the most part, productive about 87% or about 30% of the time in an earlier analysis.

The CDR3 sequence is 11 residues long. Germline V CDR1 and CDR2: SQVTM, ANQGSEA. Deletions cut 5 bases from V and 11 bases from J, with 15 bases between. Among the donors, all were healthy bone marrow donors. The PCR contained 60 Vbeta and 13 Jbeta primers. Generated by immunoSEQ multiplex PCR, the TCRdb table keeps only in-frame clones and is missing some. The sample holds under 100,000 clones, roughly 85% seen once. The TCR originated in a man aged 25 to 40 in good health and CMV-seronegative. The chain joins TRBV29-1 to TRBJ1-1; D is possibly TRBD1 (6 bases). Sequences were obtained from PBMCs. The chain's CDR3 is CSVSGVGDAFF. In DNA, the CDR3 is TGCAGCGTTTCAGGGGTGGGGGACGCTTTCTTT.